This TCR beta chain was sequenced in a study of blood T cell repertoires in COVID-19. The sample holds one count of this clone. Assay: immunoSEQ multiplex PCR; the TCRdb copy retains only in-frame clones and omits some. The profile shows 110,000 to 150,000 clones, almost 85% of them singletons. The CDR3 sequence is 15 residues long. The receptor's source is a man aged 35-49 years with acute COVID-19. V gene TRBV7-5 combines with J gene TRBJ1-2. TRBV7-5 is deemed a pseudogene. The sequenced material came from PBMCs or T cells enriched from blood (not recorded which). The CDR3 region has the DNA TGTGTCAGAAGCTTAGTTCGTCGGGGAGACCATGGCTACACCTTC. Its translation: CVRSLVRRGDHGYTF.